The 24 T cell receptor beta chains below come from one sample, sequenced in a study of T cell responses to AZD1222 COVID-19 vaccine. TCRdb's table, derived via immunoSEQ multiplex PCR, lists solely in-frame clones and lacks some. The sample has more than 150,000 clones, roughly 92% seen once. The sequences come from peripheral blood, collected on day 0 of AZD1222 vaccination. The receptors derive from an adult in good health.

V gene TRBV20-1 combines with J gene TRBJ1-2, with 7 bases fitting TRBD1. The J segment lost 6 bases and the V segment lost 5 bases, leaving 3 bases of the junction unmatched. Germline lookup yields CDR1 DFQATT and CDR2 SNEGSKA (reference sequence). This CDR3 has 11 residues. DNA of the CDR3: TGCAGTGCTGACAGGGACCATGGCTACACCTTC. Translated, it gives CSADRDHGYTF.

The chain is built from TRBV18 and TRBJ2-1, with D unresolved. CDR1 and CDR2 from the germline V gene are KGHSH and LQKENI. The CDR3 spans 13 residues. Trimming pared 1 base from V and 9 bases from J, leaving 10 bases between. As DNA, the CDR3 is TGTGCCAGCTCACCACAGTTCGAAGGTGAGCAGTTCTTC. Protein product: CASSPQFEGEQFF.

The rearrangement links TRBV29-1 to TRBJ2-3; D not resolved. The CDR3 consists of 14 residues. Germline CDR1 SQVTM, CDR2 ANQGSEA. V was shortened by 2 bases and J by 0 bases, with 9 bases between the two germline ends. This CDR3 reads CSVEPDSSTDTQYF. CDR3 nucleotides: TGCAGCGTTGAACCGGATTCTAGCACAGATACGCAGTATTTT.

The gene calls are TRBV12-5 and TRBJ2-2, with 9 bases aligning to TRBD1. Germline lookup yields CDR1 LGHNT and CDR2 FRNRAP. The CDR3 spans 18 residues. Trimming removed 2 bases from V and 7 bases from J; junction bases left unmatched: 14. The CDR3 nucleotides read TGTGCTAGTGGTTTGTTCGGGACAGGGAATAAAAGAAGCGGGGAGCTGTTTTTT. As protein: CASGLFGTGNKRSGELFF. Filled out from reference TRBV12-5 and TRBJ2-2, the complete variable domain reads DARVTQTPRHKVTEMGQEVTMRCQPILGHNTVFWYRQTMMQGLELLAYFRNRAPLDDSGMPKDRFSAEMPDATLATLKIQPSEPRDSAVYFCASGLFGTGNKRSGELFFGEGSRLTVL.

The chain has TRBV7-3 and TRBJ1-2, with 8 bases identical to TRBD1. The CDR3 runs 18 residues. Germline V gives CDR1 SGHTA, CDR2 FQGTGA. The junction had 16 bases not matched to a gene; V was cut back by 6 bases and J by 1 base. The CDR3 loop reads CASSLQGVTHSINYGYTF. The CDR3 coding sequence is TGTGCCAGCAGTCTACAGGGGGTGACACATTCAATTAACTATGGCTACACCTTC.

The rearrangement joins TRBV6-5 to TRBJ1-1; perhaps TRBD1 as D (6 bases). Germline V gives CDR1 MNHEY, CDR2 SVGAGI. V dropped 6 bases and J dropped 0 bases, with 14 bases sitting between them. This CDR3 has 15 residues. DNA for the CDR3: TGTGCCAGCAGCCCCCGGACAGTCATGAACACTGAAGCTTTCTTT. It encodes CASSPRTVMNTEAFF.

The CDR3 protein is CASSYSKVQGVYQPQHF. Here the CDR3 DNA reads TGTGCCAGCAGTTACTCGAAGGTACAGGGGGTCTATCAGCCCCAGCATTTT. The chain employs TRBV6-2 or TRBV6-3 and TRBJ1-5; the match to TRBD1 covers 8 bases. V shed 0 bases and J 5 bases; nucleotides not matched to a gene: 9. CDR3 size: 17 residues. In germline, CDR1 is MNHEY, CDR2 SVGEGT.

The genes are TRBV27 and TRBJ1-2; 8 bases are a match to TRBD1. Looked up from germline, CDR1 is MNHEY and CDR2 is SMNVEV (reference sequence). This CDR3 is built from 15 residues. With V trimmed by 4 bases and J by 4 bases, 8 bases remained unmatched. DNA for the CDR3: TGTGCCAGCAGTTCCATGGGACAGGCCCCCTATGGCTACACCTTC. It encodes CASSSMGQAPYGYTF.

The rearrangement links TRBV19 to TRBJ2-7; D possibly corresponds to TRBD1 (7 bases). V was pared by 5 bases and J by 2 bases, with 10 bases between. This CDR3 is 13 amino acids long. Germline V lookup: CDR1 LNHDA, CDR2 SQIVND (reference sequence). In nucleotides, the CDR3 is TGTGCCAGTAGTGCGGGACAGCCCTACGAGCAGTACTTC. It encodes CASSAGQPYEQYF.

The V call is TRBV5-4, the J call TRBJ2-2; D is ambiguous. From germline, CDR1 is SGHNT and CDR2 YYREEE (reference sequence). The CDR3 contains 15 residues. Trimming cost V 0 bases and J 4 bases, with 10 bases left between them. For the CDR3, the DNA is TGTGCCAGCAGCTTGGCCGGTGGGCTCACCGGGGAGCTGTTTTTT. Translating gives CASSLAGGLTGELFF.

This chain uses TRBV6-5 with TRBJ1-3; D remains unclear. V lost 2 bases, J lost 3 bases, and 11 bases lay in between. Germline loops: CDR1 MNHEY, CDR2 SVGAGI. The CDR3 sequence is 15 residues long. The CDR3 region is CASSYAPGSGNTIYF. CDR3 nucleotides: TGTGCCAGCAGTTACGCTCCGGGAAGTGGAAACACCATATATTTT.

The genes are TRBV24-1 and TRBJ2-1; the D call may be TRBD1 or TRBD2 (5 bases each). CDR1 is KGHDR and CDR2 is SFDVKD in the germline V gene. The ends were cut back, 5 bases at V and 8 bases at J, with 9 bases in the middle. The length of the CDR3 is 12 residues. The CDR3 loop reads CATSGGAYEQFF. CDR3 nucleotides: TGTGCCACCAGTGGAGGGGCATATGAGCAGTTCTTC.

The sample holds one count of this clone. The genes are TRBV2 and TRBJ1-1; tentatively, D is TRBD1 (5 bases). The germline CDR1 and CDR2 sequences are SNHLY and FYNNEI. CDR3 size: 14 residues. The V end was cut by 6 bases, the J end by 4 bases, with 15 bases between. CDR3 protein: CASRRRQGTTEAFF. In DNA, the CDR3 is TGTGCCAGCAGACGCCGTCAGGGTACCACTGAAGCTTTCTTT.

The rearrangement uses TRBV6-2 or TRBV6-3 and TRBJ1-1; 7 bases align to TRBD1. After removal of 2 bases from V and 11 bases from J, the junction contained 5 bases not matched to a gene. CDR3 length equals 12 residues. In germline, CDR1 is MNHEY, CDR2 SVGEGT. The chain's CDR3 is CASSYRGRSAFF. CDR3 nucleotides: TGTGCCAGCAGTTACAGGGGGCGGTCTGCTTTCTTT.

The rearrangement links TRBV12-3 or TRBV12-4 to TRBJ1-2; TRBD1 aligns across 9 bases. The CDR3 extends over 13 amino acids. V shed 10 bases, J shed 4 bases, and the junction held 7 bases outside the gene matches. Here the CDR3 DNA reads TGTGCCATCTGGGGGGGACAGGGCTATGGCTACACCTTC. This codes for CAIWGGQGYGYTF.

The chain uses TRBV30 and TRBJ2-3, with unresolved D. Germline V gene lookup returns CDR1 GTSNPN and CDR2 SVGIG (reference sequence). The CDR3 is made up of 13 amino acids. The V end was cut by 0 bases, the J end by 1 base, with 5 bases between. The CDR3: CAWSVRGTDTQYF. Written as DNA, the CDR3 is TGTGCCTGGAGTGTACGGGGCACAGATACGCAGTATTTT.

The chain is built from TRBV28 and TRBJ2-4, with no clear D. Germline V gives CDR1 MDHEN, CDR2 SYDVKM. Trimming shortened V by 6 bases and J by 0 bases, and 12 bases separated the two germline ends. The CDR3 has 15 residues. This CDR3 is CASSPETLAKNIQYF. CDR3 DNA: TGTGCCAGCAGCCCTGAGACCTTAGCCAAAAACATTCAGTACTTC.

The J gene is TRBJ1-3, the V gene TRBV11-2; 8 bases map to TRBD1. This CDR3 spans 16 amino acids. Trimming at V came to 5 bases and at J to 0 bases, leaving 6 bases not matched to a gene. The germline CDR1 and CDR2 sequences are SGHAT and FQNNGV. CDR3 DNA: TGTGCCAGCAGCCGACGACAGGGGCACTCTGGAAACACCATATATTTT. This sequence encodes CASSRRQGHSGNTIYF.

The chain has TRBV11-2 and TRBJ2-7, with 7 bases that match TRBD1. This CDR3 contains 15 residues. Germline V CDR1 and CDR2: SGHAT, FQNNGV. V was clipped by 1 base and J by 3 bases; unmatched bases: 6. The CDR3: CASSLGTGFYYEQYV. Written as DNA, the CDR3 is TGTGCCAGCAGCTTAGGGACAGGTTTTTACTACGAGCAGTACGTC.

This clone appeared a few times. The V gene is TRBV27, the J gene TRBJ1-4; D gene unclear. Germline V gene lookup returns CDR1 MNHEY and CDR2 SMNVEV (reference sequence). The V and J ends lost 5 bases and 0 bases respectively, with 10 bases between them. The CDR3 loop spans 15 amino acids. This CDR3 is CASSPETATNEKLFF. CDR3 DNA: TGTGCCAGCAGTCCAGAGACGGCAACTAATGAAAAACTGTTTTTT.

Here the CDR3 reads CASSRDPFNYGYTF. CDR3 sequence (DNA): TGTGCCAGCAGCAGGGACCCGTTTAACTATGGCTACACCTTC. The rearrangement links TRBV6-5 to TRBJ1-2; the D gene is possibly TRBD1 (5 bases). The CDR3 is 14 amino acids. Trimming shortened V by 6 bases and J by 1 base, and 12 bases separated the two germline ends. Germline V gives CDR1 MNHEY, CDR2 SVGAGI.

For this clone: The identical CDR3 is also encoded by other nucleotide sequences in the sample. V usage is TRBV7-6 and J usage is TRBJ2-3; D is uncertain. Germline V gene lookup returns CDR1 SGHVS and CDR2 FNYEAQ. Trimming left V 5 bases short and J 3 bases short, with 18 bases between. The CDR3 totals 16 residues. CDR3: CASSPRVGVGTDTQYF. In DNA, the CDR3 is TGTGCCAGCAGCCCCCGAGTTGGGGTAGGTACAGATACGCAGTATTTT. The full variable domain, completed using reference TRBV7-6 and TRBJ2-3, is GAGVSQSPRYKVTKRGQDVALRCDPISGHVSLYWYRQALGQGPEFLTYFNYEAQQDKSGLPNDRFSAERPEGSISTLTIQRTEQRDSAMYRCASSPRVGVGTDTQYFGPGTRLTVL.

V is TRBV5-5 and J is TRBJ1-1; possibly TRBD1 for D (5 bases). V was pared by 4 bases and J by 6 bases, with 22 bases between. Germline lookup yields CDR1 SGHKS and CDR2 YYEKEE (reference sequence). The CDR3 extends over 16 amino acids. As DNA, the CDR3 is TGTGCCAGCAGCCCATTGGGAGGGCCGGGGGTCTCTGAAGCTTTCTTT. Amino acids: CASSPLGGPGVSEAFF.

The gene calls are TRBV19 and TRBJ1-3; D call uncertain. The CDR3 length is 13 residues. Trimming took 8 bases from V and 0 from J, leaving 8 bases between them. CDR1 is LNHDA and CDR2 is SQIVND in the germline V gene (reference sequence). The CDR3 DNA sequence: TGTGCCAGTTCTGAGGGCTCTGGAAACACCATATATTTT. This sequence encodes CASSEGSGNTIYF.